The clone carrying this T cell receptor (beta chain) has just a few counts. Its cognate antigen is unknown. This record belongs to a study of cytomegalovirus exposure and HLA in healthy donors. General observations from the study: The study recorded 164 TCR beta chains that were cytomegalovirus-associated.

Germline assignment: CDR1 MDHEN and CDR2 SYDVKM. The CDR3 spans 14 residues. Germline trimming cut 6 bases from V and 8 bases from J; bases unmatched to any gene: 10. TCRdb keeps only in-frame clones here, not all; method: immunoSEQ multiplex PCR. Of 200,000 to 250,000 clones in the sample, about 93% are singletons; the top ten hold roughly 1%. Material: PBMCs. This clonotype was sampled from a woman aged 18-29 years in good health and CMV-seronegative. The chain links TRBV28 to TRBJ2-7; TRBD2 matches 10 bases. CDR3 loop: CASSRGLATTQQYF. The CDR3 nucleotides are TGTGCCAGCAGCCGGGGACTAGCGACCACCCAGCAGTACTTC.